This section outlines one T cell receptor (beta chain) sequence together with its context. No antigen is known for it. This sample stems from a study of OX40 agonist ivuxolimab in advanced cancers. For the study at large: Hepatocellular carcinoma, melanoma, renal cell or head and neck cancer affected the dose-escalation patients. The dose-escalation cohort was approximately 85% male, with a mean age of 60 years, ranging roughly 20 to 80.

The germline gives CDR1 MNHNS, CDR2 SASEGT. Trimming took 4 bases from V and 1 from J; bases not matched to a gene: 15. This CDR3 has 19 residues. Overall study results and limits: CD8+ T cells were the subset that, on average, had more expanded clones than CD4+. At 0.1 to 3.0 mg/kg, CD4+ and CD8+ blood T cells expanded clonally by week 6.

Some clones are missing from TCRdb's copy, which holds only in-frame ones; the method was immunoSEQ multiplex PCR. The sample holds around 110,000 clones, approximately 90% seen once. The chain has TRBV6-1 and TRBJ2-1; the match to TRBD2 covers 8 bases. The receptor was isolated from an adult with an advanced solid tumor such as melanoma, head and neck, liver or kidney cancer. The sequenced sample was CD4+ or CD8+ T cells sorted from blood, obtained in a trial of the OX40 agonist ivuxolimab. CDR3 sequence (DNA): TGTGCCAGCAGTGTGGGACTAGTCGGGAGCATATCGTCCTACAATGAGCAGTTCTTC. This translates into CASSVGLVGSISSYNEQFF.